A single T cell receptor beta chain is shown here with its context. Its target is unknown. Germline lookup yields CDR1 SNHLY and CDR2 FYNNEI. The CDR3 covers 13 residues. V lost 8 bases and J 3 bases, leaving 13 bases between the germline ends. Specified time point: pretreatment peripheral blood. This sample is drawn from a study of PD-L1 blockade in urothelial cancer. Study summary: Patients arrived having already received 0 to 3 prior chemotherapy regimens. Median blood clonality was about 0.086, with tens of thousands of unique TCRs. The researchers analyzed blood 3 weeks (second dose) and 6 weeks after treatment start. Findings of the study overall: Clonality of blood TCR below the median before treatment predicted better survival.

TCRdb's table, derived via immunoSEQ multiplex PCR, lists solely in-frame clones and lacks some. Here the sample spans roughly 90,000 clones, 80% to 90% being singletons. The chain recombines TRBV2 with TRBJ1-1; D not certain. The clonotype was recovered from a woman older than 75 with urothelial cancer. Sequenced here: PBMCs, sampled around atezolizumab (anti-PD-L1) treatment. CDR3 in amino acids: CASHFSRDTEAFF. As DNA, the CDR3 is TGTGCCAGCCACTTTTCACGGGACACTGAAGCTTTCTTT.